The present T cell receptor (beta chain) was sequenced within a study of blood T cell repertoires in COVID-19. Study in general: Some COVID-19 samples were acute and others convalescent; all came from the United States, Italy and Spain. T cells, B-cell-depleted T cells, or PBMCs provided the cDNA or gDNA that served as material.

Original data processing: How many nucleated cells were present was estimated from reference gene primer amplification. Assay: immunoSEQ multiplex PCR; the TCRdb copy retains only in-frame clones and omits some. V and J calls and clone size are those listed in that table; D and trimming were worked out from the DNA. The table records 190,000 or so clones, about 86% of them present only once. With 1 base removed from V and 6 bases from J, the gap between germline ends came to 22 bases. This CDR3 is built from 18 residues. The germline V gene encodes CDR1 SGHNT and CDR2 YYREEE (reference sequence). The rearrangement joins TRBV5-4 to TRBJ2-2, with D perhaps matching TRBD2 (6 bases). The receptor was isolated from a young woman with active or convalescent COVID-19. Sample: peripheral blood. The CDR3: CASSLSPGLARSPGELFF. The CDR3 nucleotides are TGTGCCAGCAGCTTGAGTCCTGGGCTAGCGAGGTCACCCGGGGAGCTGTTTTTT.